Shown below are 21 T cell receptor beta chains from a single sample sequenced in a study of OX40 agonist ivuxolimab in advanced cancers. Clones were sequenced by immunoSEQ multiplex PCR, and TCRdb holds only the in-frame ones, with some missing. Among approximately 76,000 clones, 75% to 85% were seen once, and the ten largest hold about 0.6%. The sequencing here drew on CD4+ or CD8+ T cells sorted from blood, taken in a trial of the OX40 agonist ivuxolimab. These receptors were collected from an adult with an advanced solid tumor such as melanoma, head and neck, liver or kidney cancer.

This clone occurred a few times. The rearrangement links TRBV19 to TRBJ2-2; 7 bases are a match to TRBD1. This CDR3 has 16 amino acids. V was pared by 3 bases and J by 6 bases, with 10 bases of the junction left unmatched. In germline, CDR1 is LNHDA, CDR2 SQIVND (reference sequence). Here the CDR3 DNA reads TGTGCCAGTAGTATCAGGACAGGCGATGCGGCCGGGGAGCTGTTTTTT. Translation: CASSIRTGDAAGELFF.

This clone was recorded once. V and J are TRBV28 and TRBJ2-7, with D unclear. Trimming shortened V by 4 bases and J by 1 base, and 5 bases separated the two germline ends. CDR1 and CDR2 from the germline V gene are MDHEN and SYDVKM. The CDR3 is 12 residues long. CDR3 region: CASSSYSYEQYF. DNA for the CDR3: TGTGCCAGCAGTTCCTATTCCTACGAGCAGTACTTC.

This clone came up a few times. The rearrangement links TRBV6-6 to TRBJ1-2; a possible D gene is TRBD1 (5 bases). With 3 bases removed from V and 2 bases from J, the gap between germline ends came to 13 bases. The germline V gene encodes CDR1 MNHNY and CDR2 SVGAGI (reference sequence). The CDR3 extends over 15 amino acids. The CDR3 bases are TGTGCCAGCAGTTATGCGGGACCGAGGAACTATGGCTACACCTTC. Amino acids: CASSYAGPRNYGYTF.

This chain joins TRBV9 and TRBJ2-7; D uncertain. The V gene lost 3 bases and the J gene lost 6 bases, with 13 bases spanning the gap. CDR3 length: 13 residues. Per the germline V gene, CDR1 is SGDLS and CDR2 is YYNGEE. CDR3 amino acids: CASSASVLTEQYF. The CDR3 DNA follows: TGTGCCAGCAGCGCCAGTGTCCTCACCGAGCAGTACTTC.

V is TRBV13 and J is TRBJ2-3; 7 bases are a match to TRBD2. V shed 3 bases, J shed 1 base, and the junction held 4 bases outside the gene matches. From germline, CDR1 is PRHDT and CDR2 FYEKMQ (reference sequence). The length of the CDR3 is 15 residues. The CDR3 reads CASSFSSGRTDTQYF. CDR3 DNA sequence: TGTGCCAGCAGCTTTTCTAGCGGCCGCACAGATACGCAGTATTTT.

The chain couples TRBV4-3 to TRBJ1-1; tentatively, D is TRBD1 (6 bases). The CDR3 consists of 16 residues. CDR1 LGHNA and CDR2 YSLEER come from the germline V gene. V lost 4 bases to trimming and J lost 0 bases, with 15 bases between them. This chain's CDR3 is CASSRQGTGLNTEAFF. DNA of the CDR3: TGCGCCAGCAGCCGACAAGGAACAGGGTTGAACACTGAAGCTTTCTTT.

As DNA, the CDR3 is TGTGCCAGTGCTTTACAGGATTTTCGGGGGATGGTCTACTCCGAGCAGTACTTC. It specifies CASALQDFRGMVYSEQYF. This chain joins TRBV19 and TRBJ2-7, with D possibly matching TRBD2 (6 bases). V gave up 8 bases and J gave up 6 bases, with 32 bases separating them. The CDR3 loop spans 18 amino acids. Looked up from germline, CDR1 is LNHDA and CDR2 is SQIVND (reference sequence).

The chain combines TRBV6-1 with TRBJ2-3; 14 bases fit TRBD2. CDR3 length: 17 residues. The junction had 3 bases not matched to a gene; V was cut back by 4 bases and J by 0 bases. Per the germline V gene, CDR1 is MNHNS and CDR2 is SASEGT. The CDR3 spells CASSGTSGGYSTDTQYF. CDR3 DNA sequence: TGTGCCAGCAGTGGGACTAGCGGGGGGTATAGCACAGATACGCAGTATTTT.

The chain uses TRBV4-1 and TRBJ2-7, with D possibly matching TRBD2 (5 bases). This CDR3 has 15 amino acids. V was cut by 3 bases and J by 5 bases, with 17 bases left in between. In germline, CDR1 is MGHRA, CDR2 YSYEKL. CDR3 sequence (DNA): TGCGCCAGCAGCCAGCCCACCCGAACTAGACACGAGCAGTACTTC. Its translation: CASSQPTRTRHEQYF.

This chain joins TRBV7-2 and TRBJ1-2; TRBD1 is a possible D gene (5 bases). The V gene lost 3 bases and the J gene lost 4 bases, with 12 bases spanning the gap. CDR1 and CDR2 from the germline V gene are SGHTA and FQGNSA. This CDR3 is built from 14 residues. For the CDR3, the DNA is TGTGCCAGCAGCTTCGAGACAGCCCCCTATGGCTACACCTTC. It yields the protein CASSFETAPYGYTF.

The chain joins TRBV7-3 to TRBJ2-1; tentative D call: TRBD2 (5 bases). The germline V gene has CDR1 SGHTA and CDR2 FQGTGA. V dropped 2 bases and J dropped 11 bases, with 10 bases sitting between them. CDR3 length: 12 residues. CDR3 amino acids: CASSLGLAKQFF. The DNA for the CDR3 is TGTGCCAGCAGCTTAGGGCTAGCCAAGCAGTTCTTC.

CDR3 nucleotides: TGTGCCAGCAGTAAGGGGGGGAAAGGGAACACTGAAGCTTTCTTT. It specifies CASSKGGKGNTEAFF. The rearrangement joins TRBV7-2 to TRBJ1-1; a weak D match, TRBD1 (6 bases). Trimming removed 6 bases from V and 1 base from J, with 15 bases in between. The CDR3 totals 15 residues. CDR1 SGHTA and CDR2 FQGNSA come from the germline V gene.

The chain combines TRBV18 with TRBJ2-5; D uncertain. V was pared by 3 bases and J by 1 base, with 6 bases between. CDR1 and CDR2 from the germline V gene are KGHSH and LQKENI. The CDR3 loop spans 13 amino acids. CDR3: CASSPEGQETQYF. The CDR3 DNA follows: TGTGCCAGCTCACCCGAAGGCCAAGAGACCCAGTACTTC.

The CDR3 is CASSQDGFTDTQYF. The CDR3 DNA follows: TGCGCCAGCAGCCAAGACGGGTTCACAGATACGCAGTATTTT. The chain joins TRBV4-1 to TRBJ2-3; D not resolved. The V gene lost 0 bases and the J gene lost 2 bases, with 6 bases spanning the gap. This CDR3 contains 14 residues. Per germline, CDR1 MGHRA and CDR2 YSYEKL.

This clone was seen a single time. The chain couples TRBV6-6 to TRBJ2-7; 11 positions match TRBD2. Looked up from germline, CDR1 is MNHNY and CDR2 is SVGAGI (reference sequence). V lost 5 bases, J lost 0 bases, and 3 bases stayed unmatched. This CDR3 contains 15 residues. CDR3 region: CASSHGLAGSYEQYF. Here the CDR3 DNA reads TGTGCCAGCAGTCATGGACTAGCGGGCTCCTACGAGCAGTACTTC.

CDR3 in amino acids: CASILAASTDTQYF. The CDR3 region has the DNA TGTGCCAGCATACTAGCGGCTAGCACAGATACGCAGTATTTT. The chain is built from TRBV7-2 and TRBJ2-3; 8 bases are a match to TRBD2. V lost 7 bases to trimming and J lost 0 bases; unmatched junction nucleotides: 3. Germline-derived CDR1 and CDR2 are SGHTA and FQGNSA. This CDR3 comprises 14 residues.

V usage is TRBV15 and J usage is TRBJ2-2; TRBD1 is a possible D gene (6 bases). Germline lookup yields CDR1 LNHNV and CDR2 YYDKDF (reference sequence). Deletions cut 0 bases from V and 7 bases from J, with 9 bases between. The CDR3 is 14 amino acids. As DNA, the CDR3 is TGTGCCACCAGCAGAGAGGGGGCGATCGGGGAGCTGTTTTTT. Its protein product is CATSREGAIGELFF.

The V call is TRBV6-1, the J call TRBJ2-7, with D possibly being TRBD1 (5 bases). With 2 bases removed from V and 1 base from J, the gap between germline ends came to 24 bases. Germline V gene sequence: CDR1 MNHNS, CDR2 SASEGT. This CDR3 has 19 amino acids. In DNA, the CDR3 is TGTGCCAGCAGTGAATTTAGGTATTACGGTACAGGTCCTTCCTACGAGCAGTACTTC. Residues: CASSEFRYYGTGPSYEQYF.

The CDR3 sequence: CASSSLSADPETQYF. CDR3 DNA: TGTGCCAGCAGCTCCCTCTCCGCGGATCCGGAGACCCAGTACTTC. The genes are TRBV7-9 and TRBJ2-5; D is unclear. CDR3 length equals 15 residues. V lost 4 bases, J lost 5 bases, and 17 bases lay in between. Germline assignment: CDR1 SEHNR and CDR2 FQNEAQ (reference sequence).

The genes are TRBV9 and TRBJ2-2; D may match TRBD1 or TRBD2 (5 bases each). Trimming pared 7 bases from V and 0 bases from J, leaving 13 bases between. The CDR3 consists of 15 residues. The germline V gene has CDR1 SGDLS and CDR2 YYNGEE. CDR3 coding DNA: TGTGCCAGCCAGAGGGTAGGGGCGAACACCGGGGAGCTGTTTTTT. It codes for CASQRVGANTGELFF.

The CDR3 nucleotides read TGTGCCAGCAGCTCAGTTCACGTGGACTATTTT. Amino acid sequence: CASSSVHVDYF. The chain links TRBV7-2 to TRBJ2-3; D unclear. CDR3 length equals 11 residues. Per the germline V gene, CDR1 is SGHTA and CDR2 is FQGNSA. V dropped 4 bases and J dropped 15 bases, with 14 bases sitting between them.